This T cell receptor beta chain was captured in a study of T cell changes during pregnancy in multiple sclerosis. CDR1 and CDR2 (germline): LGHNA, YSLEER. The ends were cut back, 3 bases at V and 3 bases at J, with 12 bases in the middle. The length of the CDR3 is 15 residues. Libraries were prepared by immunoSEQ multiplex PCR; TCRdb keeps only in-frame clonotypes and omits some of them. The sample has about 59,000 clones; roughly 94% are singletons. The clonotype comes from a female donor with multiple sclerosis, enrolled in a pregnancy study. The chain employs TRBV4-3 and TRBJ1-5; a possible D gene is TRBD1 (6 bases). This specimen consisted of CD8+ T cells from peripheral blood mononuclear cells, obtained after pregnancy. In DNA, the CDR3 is TGCGCCAGCAGCCAGATCAGGGGTCCCAATCAGCCCCAGCATTTT. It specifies CASSQIRGPNQPQHF.